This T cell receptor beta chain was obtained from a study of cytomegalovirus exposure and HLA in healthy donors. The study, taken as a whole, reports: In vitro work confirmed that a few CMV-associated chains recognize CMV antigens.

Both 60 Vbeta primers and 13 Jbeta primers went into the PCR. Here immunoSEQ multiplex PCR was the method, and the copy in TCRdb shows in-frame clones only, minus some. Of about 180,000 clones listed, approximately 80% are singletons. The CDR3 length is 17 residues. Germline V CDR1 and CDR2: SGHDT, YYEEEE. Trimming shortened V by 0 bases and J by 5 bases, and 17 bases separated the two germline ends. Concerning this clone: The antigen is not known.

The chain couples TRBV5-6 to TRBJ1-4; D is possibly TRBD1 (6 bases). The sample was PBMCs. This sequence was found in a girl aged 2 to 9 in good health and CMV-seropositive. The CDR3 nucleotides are TGTGCCAGCAGCTTGGCCGTTAAGGCCAGGGGAAATGAAAAACTGTTTTTT. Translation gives CASSLAVKARGNEKLFF.